This entry features one T cell receptor (beta chain) sequence. Donors were grouped by their self-reported clinical history. Resolution of symptoms, clearance, or two negative PCRs was present in recovered Cohort 3 donors. V gave up 8 bases and J gave up 3 bases; unmatched junction bases: 7. Germline V lookup: CDR1 MDHEN, CDR2 SYDVKM. The CDR3 loop spans 14 amino acids. These data are taken from a study of blood T cell repertoires in COVID-19. Study-wide context: T cells, B-cell-depleted T cells, or PBMCs supplied cDNA or gDNA.

As handled by the study authors: By means of reference gene primer amplification, nucleated cell counts were estimated. The protocol was immunoSEQ multiplex PCR, while the TCRdb copy is restricted to in-frame clones and leaves out a portion. V and J calls and clone size are copied from that table; D and trimming were computed from the DNA. The sample includes around 300,000 clones, approximately 90% of them seen just once. The clonotype comes from a young woman who had recovered from COVID-19. Input material: PBMCs or T cells enriched from blood (not recorded which). The gene calls are TRBV28 and TRBJ2-1; 7 nucleotides match TRBD1. CDR3 nucleotide sequence: TGTGCCAGCCTAAACAGGGGCGGCTACAATGAGCAGTTCTTC. Encoded protein: CASLNRGGYNEQFF.